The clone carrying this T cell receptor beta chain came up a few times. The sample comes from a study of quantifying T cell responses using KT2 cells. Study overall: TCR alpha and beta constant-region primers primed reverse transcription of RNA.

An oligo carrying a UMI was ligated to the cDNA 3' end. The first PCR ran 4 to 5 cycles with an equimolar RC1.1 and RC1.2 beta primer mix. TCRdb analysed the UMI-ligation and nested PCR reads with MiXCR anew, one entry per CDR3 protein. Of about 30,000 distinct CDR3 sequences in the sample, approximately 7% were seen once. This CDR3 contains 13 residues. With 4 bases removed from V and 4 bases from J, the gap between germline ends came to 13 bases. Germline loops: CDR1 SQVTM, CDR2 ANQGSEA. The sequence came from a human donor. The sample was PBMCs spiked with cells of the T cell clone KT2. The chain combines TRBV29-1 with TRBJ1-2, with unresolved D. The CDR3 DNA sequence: TGCAGCGTTGTCTGGCGAGACACCTATGGCTACACCTTC. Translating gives CSVVWRDTYGYTF.